These 3 T cell receptor beta chains originate from one sample sequenced in a study of cytomegalovirus exposure and HLA in healthy donors. PCR used 60 Vbeta primers and 13 Jbeta primers. Clones were sequenced by immunoSEQ multiplex PCR, and TCRdb holds only the in-frame ones, with some missing. This sample contains 30,000 to 40,000 clones. Sequencing was done on a sample of PBMCs. All receptors derive from a man aged 35 to 55 in good health and CMV-seropositive.

V usage is TRBV2 and J usage is TRBJ2-5, with TRBD2 identical over 10 bases. The V and J ends lost 10 bases and 4 bases, in that order; junction bases with no gene match: 12. The germline CDR1 and CDR2 sequences are SNHLY and FYNNEI. The CDR3 spans 15 residues. CDR3 DNA sequence: TGTGCCACCCAAGCGGGAGGGCCGAGGGGAGAGACCCAGTACTTC. Protein product: CATQAGGPRGETQYF.

This sequence joins TRBV30 and TRBJ1-4; D not resolved. The CDR3 totals 14 residues. CDR1 GTSNPN and CDR2 SVGIG come from the germline V gene (reference sequence). V shed 0 bases and J shed 4 bases, with 9 bases lying between them. This chain's CDR3 is CAWSVDSVNEKLFF. The CDR3 DNA is TGTGCCTGGAGTGTCGATAGCGTTAATGAAAAACTGTTTTTT.

Concerning this clone: The junction and the germline gene differ at one end; a read error may be behind it. The chain couples TRBV11-3 to TRBJ2-7, with TRBD2 identical over 9 bases. CDR1 and CDR2 from the germline V gene are SGHNT and YENEEA. The CDR3 covers 15 residues. CDR3 in amino acids: CASSFTSGYSHEQYF. The CDR3 DNA reads as TGTGCCAGCAGCTTCACTAGCGGGTACTCCCACGAGCAGTACTTC.